The rows below give T cell receptor beta chains drawn from one sample of a study of cytomegalovirus exposure and HLA in healthy donors. Profiled with immunoSEQ multiplex PCR; TCRdb holds only in-frame clones, not every one. Of approximately 140,000 clones listed, just under 85% are singletons. Sequencing used PBMCs. The receptors were gathered from a woman in her twenties or thirties in good health and CMV-seronegative. Each CDR3 is given with its conserved first and last residue. The D gene is left open where the match is weak. Size values are once, few and many counts, or a class for expanded clones, and some rows have none.

j_call: TRBJ2-3
d_call: TRBD2
v_call: TRBV4-1
clone_size: -
cdr3_nt: TGCGCCAGCAGCCAAGACGGAGCGGGGACAGATACGCAGTATTTT
cdr3_aa: CASSQDGAGTDTQYF

j_call: TRBJ2-3
d_call: TRBD1
v_call: TRBV5-1
clone_size: -
cdr3_nt: TGCGCCAGCAGCTATGGACAGGGGGCAACAGATACGCAGTATTTT
cdr3_aa: CASSYGQGATDTQYF

j_call: TRBJ1-1
d_call: -
v_call: TRBV30
clone_size: -
cdr3_nt: TGTGCCTGGAGTGTACCGACACCAAACACTGAAGCTTTCTTT
cdr3_aa: CAWSVPTPNTEAFF

j_call: TRBJ2-2
d_call: TRBD1
v_call: TRBV19
clone_size: -
cdr3_nt: TGTGCCAGTAGTAGTTACGGACAGGGGGCCTTTCGCGCCGGGGAGCTGTTTTTT
cdr3_aa: CASSSYGQGAFRAGELFF

j_call: TRBJ2-7
d_call: -
v_call: TRBV5-1
clone_size: -
cdr3_nt: TGCGCCAGCAGCGAAGGGACTGTATACGAGCAGTACTTC
cdr3_aa: CASSEGTVYEQYF

j_call: TRBJ2-7
d_call: TRBD1
v_call: TRBV7-9
clone_size: once
cdr3_nt: TGTGCCAGCAGCTTGGGACAGGGGGCCCACGAGCAGTACTTC
cdr3_aa: CASSLGQGAHEQYF

j_call: TRBJ1-2
d_call: TRBD1
v_call: TRBV27
clone_size: -
cdr3_nt: TGTGCCAGCAGTTTGGAGGGGGCTAGGTCGGGATATGGCTACACCTTC
cdr3_aa: CASSLEGARSGYGYTF

j_call: TRBJ2-3
d_call: TRBD2
v_call: TRBV13
clone_size: -
cdr3_nt: TGTGCCAGCAGCTTACGGTCGACTAGCGGGTATACGCAGTATTTT
cdr3_aa: CASSLRSTSGYTQYF

j_call: TRBJ2-5
d_call: TRBD1
v_call: TRBV19
clone_size: -
cdr3_nt: TGTGCCAGTAGTACCGTCGGGACAGAAGAGACCCAGTACTTC
cdr3_aa: CASSTVGTEETQYF

j_call: TRBJ2-5
d_call: TRBD2
v_call: TRBV5-1
clone_size: -
cdr3_nt: TGCGCCAGCAGCTTGGGGACTAGCTACCAAGAGACCCAGTACTTC
cdr3_aa: CASSLGTSYQETQYF

j_call: TRBJ1-6
d_call: -
v_call: TRBV7-9
clone_size: -
cdr3_nt: TGTGCCAGCAGCTTAGGAGACACCTCCTATAATTCACCCCTCCACTTT
cdr3_aa: CASSLGDTSYNSPLHF

j_call: TRBJ1-2
d_call: -
v_call: TRBV7-2
clone_size: -
cdr3_nt: TGTGCCAGCAGCTTAGGGCAGGGAGGCTATGGCTACACCTTC
cdr3_aa: CASSLGQGGYGYTF